The rows below give T cell receptor beta chains drawn from one sample of a study of blood T cells in healthy people across ages. MiXCR, run by TCRdb on the 5' RACE reads, gives a single entry per CDR3 protein. Of approximately 780,000 distinct CDR3 sequences in the sample, roughly 26% were seen once. The same data also contributed to another study, on T cells of mothers and their children.

The specimen sequenced was blood. Source of these receptors: a boy between 10 and 17 years old in good health. Both conserved end residues are trimmed from each CDR3.

ASSLGQGWPYEQY	TRBV7-2	TRBJ2-7
ASGLEGRGSYNEQF	TRBV5-1	TRBJ2-1
ASRRGRDEKLF	TRBV12-3/TRBV12-4	TRBJ1-4
ASSLTGSGGHEQF	TRBV7-9	TRBJ2-1
SVSGTSYEQY	TRBV29-1	TRBJ2-7
ASSLGTGRRTDTQY	TRBV12-3/TRBV12-4	TRBJ2-3
ASLQETQY	TRBV27	TRBJ2-5
ASTPGGKGNYGYT	TRBV12-3/TRBV12-4	TRBJ1-2
ASSLDSLGRRDSPLH	TRBV11-2	TRBJ1-6
ASSLLAGEMF	TRBV7-2	TRBJ2-1
ASSGPGPYEQY	TRBV10-1	-
ASRGIQVNEQF	TRBV6-1	TRBJ2-1
ASSVNNGLKETQY	TRBV9	TRBJ2-5
ASSEQGRGVGGYT	TRBV2	TRBJ1-2
ASSLGATAADTQY	TRBV6-2/TRBV6-3	TRBJ2-3
ASSIWGTDEKLF	TRBV12-3/TRBV12-4	TRBJ1-4
ASSQRLASYNEQF	TRBV4-2	TRBJ2-1
ASSLRNEQY	TRBV28	TRBJ2-7
ASAGSETQY	TRBV12-3/TRBV12-4	TRBJ2-5
ASSPNRAGYEQY	TRBV7-8	-
ASLSSGNNEQF	TRBV28	TRBJ2-1
ASSRTGGEAF	TRBV18	TRBJ1-1
ASTPSTGTGELF	TRBV12-3/TRBV12-4	TRBJ2-2
ATIREGTRDEQF	TRBV28	TRBJ2-1
ASSPGTGNHEQY	TRBV18	-
ASSLRDRDGGDEQY	TRBV7-3	TRBJ2-7
ASSQGYRERGYT	TRBV5-1	TRBJ1-2
ASSESGGIGEQY	TRBV2	-
ASGGLAVYEQY	TRBV2	TRBJ2-7